One and the same sample provided the 18 T cell receptor beta chains below, sequenced in a study of shared clonotypes between healthy human individuals. Libraries were prepared by immunoSEQ multiplex PCR; TCRdb keeps only in-frame clonotypes and omits some of them. Among more than 500,000 clones listed, 85% to 95% were seen once. Positive CCR7 selection of CD45RO-negative cells yielded the naive CD8 cells, and terminally differentiated effector memory CD45RA+ cells were excluded. Sequencing input: naive CD8+ T cells sorted from blood. These receptors originate from a woman in her twenties or thirties in good health.

The rearrangement uses TRBV7-9 and TRBJ2-7; D gene ambiguous. Deletions cut 3 bases from V and 5 bases from J, with 8 bases between. The CDR3 contains 12 residues. Per the germline V gene, CDR1 is SEHNR and CDR2 is FQNEAQ (reference sequence). CDR3 residues: CASSLMVNEQYF. Here the CDR3 DNA reads TGTGCCAGCAGCTTGATGGTGAACGAGCAGTACTTC.

The chain joins TRBV2 to TRBJ1-3; the D is unclear. This CDR3 comprises 14 residues. Germline CDR1 SNHLY, CDR2 FYNNEI. Trimming removed 4 bases at V and 3 bases at J, with 10 bases between. The CDR3 reads CASSARTVGNTIYF. The CDR3 DNA sequence: TGTGCCAGCAGTGCAAGGACGGTTGGAAACACCATATATTTT.

The chain has TRBV7-6 and TRBJ2-1, with 7 bases that match TRBD2. CDR1 and CDR2 from the germline V gene are SGHVS and FNYEAQ. The CDR3 has 17 amino acids. Losses at the gene ends were 5 bases for V and 0 bases for J; bases not matched to a gene: 10. The chain's CDR3 is CASSQRSSGSSYNEQFF. The CDR3, as DNA: TGTGCCAGCAGCCAAAGATCTAGCGGAAGCTCCTACAATGAGCAGTTCTTC.

The V gene is TRBV29-1, the J gene TRBJ2-7; maybe TRBD1 (7 bases). CDR1 SQVTM and CDR2 ANQGSEA come from the germline V gene. V lost 1 base, J lost 0 bases, and 16 bases lay in between. The CDR3 totals 16 residues. CDR3 sequence reads: CSVEGGGTASSYEQYF. CDR3 DNA: TGCAGCGTTGAAGGTGGGGGGACAGCAAGCTCCTACGAGCAGTACTTC.

This chain joins TRBV5-1 and TRBJ1-1, with 10 positions matching TRBD1. V lost 4 bases to trimming and J lost 5 bases; unmatched junction nucleotides: 8. Germline-derived CDR1 and CDR2 are SGHRS and YFSETQ. The length of the CDR3 is 15 residues. As DNA, the CDR3 is TGCGCCAGCAGCCCAAGACAGGGGGCGCGGACTGAAGCTTTCTTT. It translates to CASSPRQGARTEAFF.

This chain uses TRBV7-2 with TRBJ2-1; D call uncertain. In germline, CDR1 is SGHTA, CDR2 FQGNSA. V lost 4 bases to trimming and J lost 5 bases, with 21 bases between them. This CDR3 is 17 amino acids long. CDR3 DNA: TGTGCCAGCAGCTCCCTCGATTTGGGTAGGGAAAACAATGAGCAGTTCTTC. Protein sequence: CASSSLDLGRENNEQFF. Full variable domain (outside the CDR3, taken from reference TRBV7-2 and TRBJ2-1): GAGVSQSPSNKVTEKGKDVELRCDPISGHTALYWYRQSLGQGLEFLIYFQGNSAPDKSGLPSDRFSAERTGGSVSTLTIQRTQQEDSAVYLCASSSLDLGRENNEQFFGPGTRLTVL.

The chain links TRBV27 to TRBJ2-1, with D tentatively TRBD2 (6 bases). CDR1 MNHEY and CDR2 SMNVEV come from the germline V gene (reference sequence). The V and J ends lost 3 bases and 0 bases respectively, with 15 bases between them. This CDR3 has 17 residues. This CDR3 reads CASSFGLFPLSYNEQFF. CDR3 nucleotides: TGTGCCAGCAGTTTCGGACTATTCCCCCTCTCCTACAATGAGCAGTTCTTC.

Regarding this clone: This CDR3 is also generated by other DNA sequences in the sample. Here the CDR3 reads CASSLDYSNQPQHF. The CDR3 coding sequence is TGTGCCAGCAGTCTCGATTATAGCAATCAGCCCCAGCATTTT. This chain joins TRBV27 and TRBJ1-5; D is uncertain. The CDR3 extends over 14 amino acids. CDR1 and CDR2 from the germline V gene are MNHEY and SMNVEV (reference sequence). V was pared by 5 bases and J by 0 bases, with 8 bases between.

Only one count was recorded for this clone. The rearrangement joins TRBV6-1 to TRBJ2-7; D not resolved. The CDR3 contains 14 residues. Germline V gene sequence: CDR1 MNHNS, CDR2 SASEGT. V shed 1 base and J shed 3 bases, with 10 bases lying between them. Written as DNA, the CDR3 is TGTGCCAGCAGTGAAGATTCTAGGGACTACGAGCAGTACTTC. Translation: CASSEDSRDYEQYF.

The chain carries TRBV28 and TRBJ1-3; D gene ambiguous. Germline CDR1 reads MDHEN; CDR2 reads SYDVKM. V gave up 5 bases and J gave up 0 bases, with 11 bases separating them. CDR3 length: 15 residues. In nucleotides, the CDR3 is TGTGCCAGCAGTCCGGACGAGAGCTCTGGAAACACCATATATTTT. Translating it yields CASSPDESSGNTIYF.

The chain recombines TRBV6-1 with TRBJ2-6; D remains unclear. Between the trimmed V and J ends, which lost 2 bases and 5 bases, there was a span of 19 bases. This CDR3 contains 18 residues. Per germline, CDR1 MNHNS and CDR2 SASEGT. In DNA form, the CDR3 reads TGTGCCAGCAGTGAACTTTTGGAATGTAACAAACGGGCCAACGTCCTGACTTTC. Its protein product is CASSELLECNKRANVLTF.

This chain connects TRBV4-1 to TRBJ2-7, with TRBD2 identical over 10 bases. The CDR3 loop spans 15 amino acids. Germline-derived CDR1 and CDR2 are MGHRA and YSYEKL. V lost 3 bases to trimming and J lost 4 bases; unmatched junction nucleotides: 6. CDR3 amino acids: CASSQASGGYYEQYF. CDR3 DNA: TGCGCCAGCAGCCAGGCTAGCGGGGGATATTACGAGCAGTACTTC.

The V call is TRBV2, the J call TRBJ2-4; a weak D match, TRBD1 (5 bases). With 1 base removed from V and 6 bases from J, the gap between germline ends came to 13 bases. In germline, CDR1 is SNHLY, CDR2 FYNNEI. This CDR3 has 15 amino acids. CDR3 sequence: CASSEESVGLNIQYF. For the CDR3, the DNA is TGTGCCAGCAGTGAAGAGTCCGTGGGGCTAAACATTCAGTACTTC.

This chain uses TRBV4-1 with TRBJ2-1; D possibly corresponds to TRBD2 (5 bases). The CDR3 sequence is 16 residues long. V dropped 0 bases and J dropped 2 bases, with 11 bases sitting between them. Germline V gene sequence: CDR1 MGHRA, CDR2 YSYEKL. The CDR3 protein is CASSQERLSAYNEQFF. The CDR3, as DNA: TGCGCCAGCAGCCAAGAGCGTCTTAGCGCCTACAATGAGCAGTTCTTC.

V and J are TRBV7-9 and TRBJ2-7, with D perhaps TRBD2 (6 bases). V shed 5 bases and J shed 0 bases, with 11 bases lying between them. Per the germline V gene, CDR1 is SEHNR and CDR2 is FQNEAQ (reference sequence). This CDR3 comprises 14 residues. The CDR3 DNA follows: TGTGCCAGCAGCCTAGACGGGAGCTCCTACGAGCAGTACTTC. It specifies CASSLDGSSYEQYF.

This sequence joins TRBV27 and TRBJ2-1; D possibly corresponds to TRBD2 (5 bases). Germline V gives CDR1 MNHEY, CDR2 SMNVEV (reference sequence). Trimming took 7 bases from V and 5 from J, leaving 12 bases between them. The CDR3 sequence is 13 residues long. The CDR3 nucleotides are TGTGCCAGCACATGGGCGGGTAACAATGAGCAGTTCTTC. Translating it yields CASTWAGNNEQFF.

This clone appeared a single time. The J gene is TRBJ2-7, the V gene TRBV5-6; 8 positions match TRBD2. The germline V gene encodes CDR1 SGHDT and CDR2 YYEEEE. Losses at the gene ends were 3 bases for V and 3 bases for J; bases not matched to a gene: 11. This CDR3 is built from 16 residues. In nucleotides, the CDR3 is TGTGCCAGCAGCTCCGCTAGAGCGGGAGCCTTCTACGAGCAGTACTTC. As protein: CASSSARAGAFYEQYF.

The V gene is TRBV7-9, the J gene TRBJ2-7; D gene unclear. Germline V CDR1 and CDR2: SEHNR, FQNEAQ (reference sequence). Trimming left V 5 bases short and J 2 bases short, with 10 bases between. The CDR3 contains 13 residues. The CDR3 is CASSADSPYEQYF. The CDR3 bases are TGTGCCAGCAGCGCCGACTCTCCCTACGAGCAGTACTTC. Full variable domain (missing parts from reference TRBV7-9 and TRBJ2-7): DTGVSQNPRHKITKRGQNVTFRCDPISEHNRLYWYRQTLGQGPEFLTYFQNEAQLEKSRLLSDRFSAERPKGSFSTLEIQRTEQGDSAMYLCASSADSPYEQYFGPGTRLTVT.